This T cell receptor beta chain appears in the sequencing data of a study of blood T cell repertoires in COVID-19. Study-level background: COVID-19 samples, acute and convalescent, were from the United States, Italy and Spain. Sample material is recorded as cDNA or gDNA derived from T cells, B-cell-depleted T cells, or PBMCs.

Under the authors' procedure: Amplification with reference gene primers provided the estimates of nucleated cell counts. Measured with immunoSEQ multiplex PCR; TCRdb has only the in-frame clones, and not every one. That table furnishes V, J and clone size, whereas the DNA furnished D and trimming. The top ten clones hold 2.5% to 3% of a sample with tens of thousands of clones, less than 90% of them seen once. Germline loops: CDR1 LNHDA, CDR2 SQIVND (reference sequence). V trimming: 5 bases; J trimming: 9 bases; junction bases outside the gene matches: 6. This CDR3 comprises 14 residues. On this clone itself: The same CDR3 can be traced to other DNA sequences in this sample.

Sequencing input: peripheral blood. The sequence derives from a man older than 75 with acute or convalescent COVID-19. This chain connects TRBV19 to TRBJ2-1; the match to TRBD1 covers 11 bases. The CDR3: CASSPGQGVGEQFF. As DNA, the CDR3 is TGTGCCAGTAGTCCGGGACAGGGGGTTGGTGAGCAGTTCTTC. Supplemented by reference TRBV19 and TRBJ2-1, the full variable domain reads DGGITQSPKYLFRKEGQNVTLSCEQNLNHDAMYWYRQDPGQGLRLIYYSQIVNDFQKGDIAEGYSVSREKKESFPLTVTSAQKNPTAFYLCASSPGQGVGEQFFGPGTRLTVL.